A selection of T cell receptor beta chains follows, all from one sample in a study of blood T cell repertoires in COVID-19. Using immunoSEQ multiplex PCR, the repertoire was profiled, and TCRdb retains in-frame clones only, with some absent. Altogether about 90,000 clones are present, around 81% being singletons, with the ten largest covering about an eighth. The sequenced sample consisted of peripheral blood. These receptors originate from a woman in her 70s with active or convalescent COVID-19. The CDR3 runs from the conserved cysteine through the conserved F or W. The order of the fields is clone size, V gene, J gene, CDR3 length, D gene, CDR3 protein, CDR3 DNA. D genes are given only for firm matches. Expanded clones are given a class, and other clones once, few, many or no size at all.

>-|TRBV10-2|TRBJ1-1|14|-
CASSTGTLNTEAFF
TGCGCCAGCAGTACCGGGACACTGAACACTGAAGCTTTCTTT
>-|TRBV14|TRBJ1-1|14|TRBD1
CASSQLGQGPEAFF
TGTGCCAGCAGCCAACTGGGACAGGGACCTGAAGCTTTCTTT
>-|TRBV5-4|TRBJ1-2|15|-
CASSLTRQSFYGYTF
TGTGCCAGCAGCCTAACAAGACAATCCTTCTATGGCTACACCTTC
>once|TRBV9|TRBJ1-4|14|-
CASSVGGVGEKLFF
TGTGCCAGCAGCGTAGGGGGGGTCGGCGAAAAACTGTTTTTT
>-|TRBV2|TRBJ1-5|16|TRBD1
CASSAGTGGADQPQHF
TGTGCCAGCAGTGCCGGGACAGGGGGCGCGGACCAGCCCCAGCATTTT
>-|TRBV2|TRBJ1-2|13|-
CASSGQLNYGYTF
TGTGCCAGCAGCGGACAGTTAAACTATGGCTACACCTTC
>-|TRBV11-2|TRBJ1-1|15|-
CASSSARVTNTEAFF
TGTGCCAGCAGTTCCGCGCGGGTCACGAACACTGAAGCTTTCTTT
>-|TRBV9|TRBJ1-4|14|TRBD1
CASSGGTVNEKLFF
TGTGCCAGCAGCGGAGGGACAGTGAATGAAAAACTGTTTTTT
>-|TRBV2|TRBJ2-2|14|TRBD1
CASSGNRGAGELFF
TGTGCCAGCAGCGGCAACAGGGGGGCCGGGGAGCTGTTTTTT
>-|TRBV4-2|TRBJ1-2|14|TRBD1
CASSQAGQGGGYTF
TGTGCCAGCAGCCAAGCGGGACAGGGAGGTGGCTACACCTTC
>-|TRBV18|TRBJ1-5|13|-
CASSPGSNQPQHF
TGTGCCAGCTCACCCGGTAGCAATCAGCCCCAGCATTTT
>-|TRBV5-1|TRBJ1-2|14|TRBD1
CASRDTGGFYGYTF
TGCGCCAGCAGAGATACAGGGGGCTTCTATGGCTACACCTTC
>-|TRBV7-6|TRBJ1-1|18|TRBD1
CASSLGASGETGRSEAFF
TGTGCCAGCAGCTTAGGGGCGTCTGGGGAGACAGGGAGGTCTGAAGCTTTCTTT
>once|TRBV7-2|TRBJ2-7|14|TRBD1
CASSLAGQLYEQYF
TGTGCCAGCAGCTTAGCGGGACAGCTCTACGAGCAGTACTTC
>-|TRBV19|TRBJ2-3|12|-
CASGYLRDTQYF
TGTGCCAGTGGTTACCTGAGAGATACGCAGTATTTT
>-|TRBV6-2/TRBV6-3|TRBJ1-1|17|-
CASSYEQGTWVNTEAFF
TGTGCCAGCAGTTACGAGCAGGGTACGTGGGTGAACACTGAAGCTTTCTTT
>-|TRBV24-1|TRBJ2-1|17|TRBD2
CATSDASGGPRYNEQFF
TGTGCCACCAGTGATGCTAGCGGCGGTCCCCGTTACAATGAGCAGTTCTTC
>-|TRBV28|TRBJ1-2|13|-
CASRKAGNYGYTF
TGTGCCAGCAGGAAAGCAGGGAACTATGGCTACACCTTC
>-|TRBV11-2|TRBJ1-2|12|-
CASSSVLYGYTF
TGTGCCAGCAGCTCGGTCCTTTATGGCTACACCTTC
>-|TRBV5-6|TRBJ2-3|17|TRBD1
CASSVLTGIDEPDTQYF
TGTGCCAGCAGCGTCTTGACAGGGATTGACGAGCCAGATACGCAGTATTTT
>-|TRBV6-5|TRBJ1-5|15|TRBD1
CASSRDRGGNQPQHF
TGTGCCAGCAGTCGGGACAGGGGGGGAAATCAGCCCCAGCATTTT
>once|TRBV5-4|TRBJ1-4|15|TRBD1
CASSLVGTGDEKLFF
TGTGCCAGCAGCTTGGTTGGGACAGGGGATGAAAAACTGTTTTTT
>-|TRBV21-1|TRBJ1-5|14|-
CASRERQGAQPQHF
TGTGCCAGCAGAGAACGACAGGGCGCTCAGCCCCAGCATTTT
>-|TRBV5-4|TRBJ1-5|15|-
CASSWGGDTNQPQHF
TGTGCCAGCAGCTGGGGAGGGGACACCAATCAGCCCCAGCATTTT
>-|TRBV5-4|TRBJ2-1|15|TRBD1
CASSFPGQDTEKQFF
TGTGCCAGCAGCTTCCCGGGACAGGACACTGAAAAGCAGTTCTTC
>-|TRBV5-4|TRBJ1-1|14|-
CASSSETSNTEAFF
TGTGCCAGCAGCTCCGAGACTTCGAACACTGAAGCTTTCTTT
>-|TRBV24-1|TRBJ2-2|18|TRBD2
CATSDQGLAGGYTGELFF
TGTGCCACCAGTGACCAGGGACTAGCGGGGGGCTACACCGGGGAGCTGTTTTTT
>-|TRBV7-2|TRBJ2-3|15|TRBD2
CASSRGGAGTDTQYF
TGTGCCAGCAGCCGGGGGGGAGCGGGCACAGATACGCAGTATTTT
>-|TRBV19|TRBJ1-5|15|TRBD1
CASSIVTGGRQPQHF
TGTGCCAGTAGTATCGTAACAGGGGGCCGGCAGCCCCAGCATTTT
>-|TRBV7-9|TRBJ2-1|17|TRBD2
CASSLTRTSGGEDEQFF
TGTGCCAGCAGCTTAACCCGGACTAGCGGGGGGGAAGATGAGCAGTTCTTC
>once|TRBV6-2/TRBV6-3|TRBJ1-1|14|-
CASSYGRLNTEAFF
TGTGCCAGCAGTTACGGCAGGTTGAACACTGAAGCTTTCTTT
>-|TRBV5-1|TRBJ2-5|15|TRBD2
CASSLAGGGGETQYF
TGCGCCAGCAGCTTGGCCGGTGGCGGGGGAGAGACCCAGTACTTC
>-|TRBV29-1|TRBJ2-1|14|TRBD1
CSVEEGQGANEQFF
TGCAGCGTTGAAGAGGGACAGGGGGCGAATGAGCAGTTCTTC
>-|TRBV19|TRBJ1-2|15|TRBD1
CASSLRTGGAYGYTF
TGTGCCAGTAGTTTAAGGACAGGGGGCGCCTATGGCTACACCTTC
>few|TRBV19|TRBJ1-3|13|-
CASRLDSGNTIYF
TGTGCCAGTAGACTTGATTCTGGAAACACCATATATTTT
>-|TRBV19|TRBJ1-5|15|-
CASSGVAGARQPQHF
TGTGCCAGTAGTGGGGTTGCGGGGGCGAGGCAGCCCCAGCATTTT
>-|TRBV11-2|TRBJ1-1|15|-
CASSDEGFMNTEAFF
TGTGCCAGCAGCGACGAGGGATTCATGAACACTGAAGCTTTCTTT
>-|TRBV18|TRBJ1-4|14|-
CASSPMNPGEKLFF
TGTGCCAGCTCACCTATGAATCCTGGCGAAAAACTGTTTTTT
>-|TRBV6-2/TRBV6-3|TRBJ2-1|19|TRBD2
CASSPRGLAGASSYNEQFF
TGTGCCAGCAGCCCCCGGGGACTAGCGGGGGCCAGCTCCTACAATGAGCAGTTCTTC
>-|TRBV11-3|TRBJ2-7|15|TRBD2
CASSPSGGDSYEQYF
TGTGCCAGCAGCCCTAGCGGGGGGGATTCCTACGAGCAGTACTTC
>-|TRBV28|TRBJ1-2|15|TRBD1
CASMGQGVSGYGYTF
TGTGCCAGCATGGGACAGGGGGTATCCGGCTATGGCTACACCTTC
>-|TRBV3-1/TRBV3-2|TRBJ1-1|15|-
CASSPIDRTSTEAFF
TGTGCCAGCAGCCCAATTGACAGGACCTCCACTGAAGCTTTCTTT
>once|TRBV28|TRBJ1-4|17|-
CASSLFQDGNSNEKLFF
TGTGCCAGCAGTTTATTTCAGGACGGGAACTCTAATGAAAAACTGTTTTTT
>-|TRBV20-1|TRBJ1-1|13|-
CSASSISGTEAFF
TGCAGTGCTAGTTCCATCTCGGGCACTGAAGCTTTCTTT
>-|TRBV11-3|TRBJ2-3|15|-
CASSFGRGSTDTQYF
TGTGCCAGCAGCTTTGGACGGGGTAGCACAGATACGCAGTATTTT
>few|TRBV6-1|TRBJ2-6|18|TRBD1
CASSEAGQGASGANVLTF
TGTGCCAGCAGTGAAGCGGGACAGGGGGCTTCAGGGGCCAACGTCCTGACTTTC
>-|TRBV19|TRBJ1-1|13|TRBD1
CASSSRGGDRLLF
TGTGCCAGTAGTTCACGGGGCGGGGACAGGCTTCTCTTT
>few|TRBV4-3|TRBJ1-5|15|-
CASSQEVAGPEPQHF
TGCGCCAGCAGCCAAGAGGTCGCAGGCCCTGAGCCCCAGCATTTT
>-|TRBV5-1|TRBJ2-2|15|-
CASSPRTENTGELFF
TGCGCCAGCAGCCCACGGACAGAGAACACCGGGGAGCTGTTTTTT
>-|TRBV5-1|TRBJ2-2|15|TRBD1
CASRPGQMNTGELFF
TGCGCCAGCAGGCCGGGACAGATGAACACCGGGGAGCTGTTTTTT
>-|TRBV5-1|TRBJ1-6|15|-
CASSLEPGVGSPLHF
TGCGCCAGCAGCTTGGAACCAGGGGTAGGATCACCCCTCCACTTT
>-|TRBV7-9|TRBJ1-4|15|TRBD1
CASSLAGTGGEKLFF
TGTGCCAGCAGCTTAGCTGGGACAGGGGGCGAAAAACTGTTTTTT
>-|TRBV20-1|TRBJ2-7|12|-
CSASFSPYEQYF
TGCAGTGCTAGTTTCTCTCCCTACGAGCAGTACTTC
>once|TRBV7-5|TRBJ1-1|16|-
CAREHRTGAGNTEAFF
TGTGCCAGAGAGCATCGGACAGGGGCCGGGAACACTGAAGCTTTCTTT